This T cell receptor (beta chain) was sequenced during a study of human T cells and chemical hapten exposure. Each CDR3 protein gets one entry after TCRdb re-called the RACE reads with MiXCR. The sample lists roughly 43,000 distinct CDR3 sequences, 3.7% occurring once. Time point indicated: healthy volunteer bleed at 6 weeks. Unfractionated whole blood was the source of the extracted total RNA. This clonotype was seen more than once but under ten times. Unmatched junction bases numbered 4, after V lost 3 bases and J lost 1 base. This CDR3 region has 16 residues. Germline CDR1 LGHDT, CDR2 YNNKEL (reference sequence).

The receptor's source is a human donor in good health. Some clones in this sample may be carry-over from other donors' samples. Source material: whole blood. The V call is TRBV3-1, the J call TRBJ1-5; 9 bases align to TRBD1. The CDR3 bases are TGTGCCAGCAGCCATCAGGGGACAGGGAGCAATCAGCCCCAGCATTTT. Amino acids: CASSHQGTGSNQPQHF.